This is a list of T cell receptor beta chains from one sample in a study of Graves' ophthalmopathy and Graves' hyperthyroidism. MiXCR, run by TCRdb on the multiplex PCR reads, gives a single entry per CDR3 protein. The sample shows 560,000 or so distinct CDR3 sequences, under 40% of them seen only once. The sample taken for sequencing was peripheral blood or thyroid tissue (not recorded which). The receptors come from an adult man with Graves' hyperthyroidism. CDR3s include the opening cysteine and the closing phenylalanine or tryptophan. Size tells how often a clone was seen (once, few, many) or the class of an expanded clone, and some rows leave it out.

TRBV3-1,few,CASSQDLRVGNQPQHF
TRBV25-1,.,CASTRGGLAGNEQYF
TRBV12-3/TRBV12-4,many,CASSFGADSTYEQYF
TRBV7-9,many,CASSLEVGTYGYTF
TRBV9,many,CASSRTGVDTGELFF
TRBV20-1,.,CSARAGQVNYGYTF
TRBV7-9,many,CASSLARVRDGYTF
TRBV6-5,.,CASSYSGRQAGSPEAFF
TRBV7-9,many,CASSFGGVPPYEQYF
TRBV20-1,.,CSARTISGGPHEQYF
TRBV7-2,.,CASSLSTGGAIYGYTF
TRBV7-2,.,CASSRQGALRSRGYTF
TRBV10-3,.,CAITPDAVEAFF
TRBV5-8,.,CASSSPRTETNTGELFF
TRBV7-9,.,CASSLVPGKGNNEQFF
TRBV11-2,once,CASSLEGTRELFF
TRBV29-1,.,CSVVPGWTQYF
TRBV2,few,CASSPRQGKINGYTF
TRBV2,many,CASSRLPPSPHEQYF
TRBV12-3/TRBV12-4,.,CASSLILFGIHGYTF
TRBV11-1,.,CASNLGQRNEKLFF
TRBV7-8,many,CASSLDISYEQYF
TRBV29-1,many,CSATGEQLEYF
TRBV20-1,few,CSASQGNNEKLFF
TRBV2,many,CASSDWSSANVLTF
TRBV5-1,once,CASSTGLAGGTSTDTQYF
TRBV20-1,many,CSARGTGLETQYF
TRBV12-3/TRBV12-4,.,CASSQTGFWVNEKLFF
TRBV10-2,.,CASSALLAAQYF
TRBV12-3/TRBV12-4,.,CASSLMSGQGTSVGYTF
TRBV6-6,.,CASSDSRRGTEAFF
TRBV27,.,CASSLSRAGFFYEQYF
TRBV29-1,.,CSVGSGNYGYTF
TRBV9,many,CASSYGTGTNTEAFF
TRBV2,.,CASSLMGSNQPRHF
TRBV7-6,.,CASSLEFAGQGLQPQHF
TRBV19,many,CASSGGKRVYEQYF
TRBV7-9,.,CASRRAGGFSNEQFF
TRBV2,many,CASSEDRGRWPPLHF
TRBV12-3/TRBV12-4,many,CASRRTGEDTEAFF
TRBV24-1,.,CATSGNRGNQPQHF
TRBV5-1,.,CASSSSGQTGETQYF
TRBV29-1,.,CSLADGGEQYF
TRBV25-1,few,CASSESALQGADTDTQYF
TRBV7-8,.,CASSIVRGVQPQHF
TRBV2,few,CASSEGIGGDIEKLFF
TRBV5-5,.,CASSSNGAVDYEQYF
TRBV7-7,many,CASSLGSPGAGAGELFF
TRBV7-8,few,CASSFILGQGDDEQYF
TRBV5-1,once,CAGSLAETQYF
TRBV29-1,many,CSVASLTSGRLYEQYF